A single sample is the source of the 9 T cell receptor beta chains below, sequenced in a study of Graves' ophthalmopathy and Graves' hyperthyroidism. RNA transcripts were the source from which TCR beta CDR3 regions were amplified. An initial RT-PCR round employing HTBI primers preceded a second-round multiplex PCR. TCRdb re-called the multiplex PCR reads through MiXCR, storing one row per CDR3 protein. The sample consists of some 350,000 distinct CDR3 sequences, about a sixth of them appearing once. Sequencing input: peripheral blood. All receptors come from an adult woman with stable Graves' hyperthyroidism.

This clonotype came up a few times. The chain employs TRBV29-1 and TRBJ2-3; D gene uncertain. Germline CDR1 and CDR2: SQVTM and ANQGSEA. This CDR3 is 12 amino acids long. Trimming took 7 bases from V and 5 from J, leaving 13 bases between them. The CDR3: CSGPVDGDTQYF. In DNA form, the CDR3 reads TGCAGCGGCCCAGTTGATGGAGATACGCAGTATTTT.

CDR3 sequence (DNA): TGCGCCAGCAGCCCAGGAGAATGGACAGATTATCAGCCCCAGCATTTT. Its protein product is CASSPGEWTDYQPQHF. The V and J genes are TRBV4-3 and TRBJ1-5; tentatively, D is TRBD1 (6 bases). Germline CDR1 LGHNA, CDR2 YSLEER. This CDR3 has 16 amino acids. Trimming removed 4 bases from V and 5 bases from J, with 18 bases in between.

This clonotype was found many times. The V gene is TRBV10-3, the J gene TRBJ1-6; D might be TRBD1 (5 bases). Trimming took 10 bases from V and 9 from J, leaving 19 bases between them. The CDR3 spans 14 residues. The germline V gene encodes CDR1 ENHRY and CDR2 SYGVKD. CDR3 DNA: TGTGCCACCATGGACGGAAGGGGTACTTCACCCCTCCACTTT. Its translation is CATMDGRGTSPLHF.

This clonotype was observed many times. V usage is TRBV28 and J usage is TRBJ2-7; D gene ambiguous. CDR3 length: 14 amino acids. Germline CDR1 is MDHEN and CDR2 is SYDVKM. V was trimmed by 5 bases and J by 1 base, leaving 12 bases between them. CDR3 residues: CASSRLGSSYEQYF. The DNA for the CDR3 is TGTGCCAGCAGTCGCTTGGGATCATCCTACGAGCAGTACTTC.

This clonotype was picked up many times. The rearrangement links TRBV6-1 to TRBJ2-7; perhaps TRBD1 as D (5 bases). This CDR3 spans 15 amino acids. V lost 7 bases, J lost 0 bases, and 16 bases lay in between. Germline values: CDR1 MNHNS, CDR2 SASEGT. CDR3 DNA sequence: TGTGCCAGCACTCAAGTTCAGGGTTACTCCTACGAGCAGTACTTC. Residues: CASTQVQGYSYEQYF.

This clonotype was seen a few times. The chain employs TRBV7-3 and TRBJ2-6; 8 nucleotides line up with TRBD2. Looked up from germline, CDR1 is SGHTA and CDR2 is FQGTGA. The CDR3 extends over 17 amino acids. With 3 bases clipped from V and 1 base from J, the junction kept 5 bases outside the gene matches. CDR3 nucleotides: TGTGCCAGCAGCTTGGCGGGGGGTGATTCTGGGGCCAACGTCCTGACTTTC. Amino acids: CASSLAGGDSGANVLTF.

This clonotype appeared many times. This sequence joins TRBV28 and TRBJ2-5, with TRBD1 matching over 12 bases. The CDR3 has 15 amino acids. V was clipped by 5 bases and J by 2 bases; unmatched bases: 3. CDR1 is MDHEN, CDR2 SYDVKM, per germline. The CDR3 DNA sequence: TGTGCCAGCAGTCGGGACAGGGGGCAACAAGAGACCCAGTACTTC. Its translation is CASSRDRGQQETQYF.

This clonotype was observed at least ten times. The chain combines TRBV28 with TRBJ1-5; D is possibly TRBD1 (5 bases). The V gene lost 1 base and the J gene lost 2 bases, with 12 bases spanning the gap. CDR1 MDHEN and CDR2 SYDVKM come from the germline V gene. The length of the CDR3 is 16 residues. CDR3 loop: CASSLLMGDGNQPQHF. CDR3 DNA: TGTGCCAGCAGTTTATTGATGGGGGATGGCAATCAGCCCCAGCATTTT.

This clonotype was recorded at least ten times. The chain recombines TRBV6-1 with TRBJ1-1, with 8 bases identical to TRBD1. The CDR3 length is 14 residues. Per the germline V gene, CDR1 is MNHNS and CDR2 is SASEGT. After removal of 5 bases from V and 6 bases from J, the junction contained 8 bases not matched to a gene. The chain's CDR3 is CASSKDRVRAEAFF. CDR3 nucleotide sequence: TGTGCCAGCAGTAAGGACAGGGTTAGGGCTGAAGCTTTCTTT.